This T cell receptor (beta chain) was captured by sequencing in a study of shared clonotypes between healthy human individuals. Turning to the study itself: Plates per donor: three CD4 naive, three CD4 memory, two CD8 naive, one CD8 memory.

This clone was seen just once. Its target is not known. The data were produced by immunoSEQ multiplex PCR, yet TCRdb's version contains in-frame clones alone and is incomplete. The repertoire holds some 2,000,000 clones, just under 95% seen once, with about 1.1% in the top ten. Findings and limits, study-wide: Naive CD4 clonotypes overlapped across several donors at 4.5% to 5.5%.

Germline trimming cut 0 bases from V and 2 bases from J; bases unmatched to any gene: 1. Germline V gene sequence: CDR1 ENHRY, CDR2 SYGVKD. The CDR3 covers 16 residues. Naive CD8 populations comprised CD45RO-negative cells positively selected for CCR7, excluding terminally differentiated effector memory CD45RA+ cells. The rearrangement joins TRBV10-3 to TRBJ2-3; 11 positions agree with TRBD2. This sequence was found in a man aged 18 to 29 in good health. Input material: naive CD8+ T cells sorted from blood. CDR3 residues: CAISESTSGNTDTQYF. The CDR3 coding sequence is TGTGCCATCAGTGAGTCGACTAGCGGGAACACAGATACGCAGTATTTT.